Below are 27 T cell receptor beta chains sequenced from a single sample in a study of T cell repertoires in ileal Crohn's disease. Data came from immunoSEQ multiplex PCR; TCRdb stores just in-frame clones and leaves some out. The sample records about 59,000 clones, around 90% being singletons. The time point is: neoterminal ileum biopsy at postoperative endoscopy, about 6 months after surgery. The sample was ileal tissue. The receptors were sampled from an adult with Crohn's disease.

The V gene is TRBV7-9, the J gene TRBJ2-1; 7 positions agree with TRBD2. There are 16 residues in the CDR3. The trim removed 2 bases at V and 2 bases at J, leaving 6 bases unmatched. Germline-derived CDR1 and CDR2 are SEHNR and FQNEAQ (reference sequence). Here the CDR3 DNA reads TGTGCCAGCAGCTTAACCGGAGCGGGGACCTACAATGAGCAGTTCTTC. Protein sequence: CASSLTGAGTYNEQFF. Complete variable domain (other parts from reference TRBV7-9 and TRBJ2-1): DTGVSQNPRHKITKRGQNVTFRCDPISEHNRLYWYRQTLGQGPEFLTYFQNEAQLEKSRLLSDRFSAERPKGSFSTLEIQRTEQGDSAMYLCASSLTGAGTYNEQFFGPGTRLTVL.

This clone occurred once. V and J are TRBV29-1 and TRBJ1-2; the D gene is possibly TRBD1 (6 bases). There are 13 residues in the CDR3. The germline CDR1 and CDR2 sequences are SQVTM and ANQGSEA. Trimming removed 4 bases at V and 4 bases at J, with 13 bases between. CDR3 loop: CSVGDRQAYGYTF. The CDR3 DNA reads as TGCAGCGTTGGAGACAGGCAGGCCTATGGCTACACCTTC.

This clone was counted a single time. This chain uses TRBV6-1 with TRBJ1-1; D gene uncertain. The V gene lost 2 bases and the J gene lost 7 bases, with 8 bases spanning the gap. There are 12 residues in the CDR3. Germline loops: CDR1 MNHNS, CDR2 SASEGT. Here the CDR3 reads CASSERLFEAFF. The CDR3, as DNA: TGTGCCAGCAGTGAACGGTTGTTTGAAGCTTTCTTT.

In the case of this clone: Other DNA sequences in this sample translate to the same CDR3. The chain joins TRBV29-1 to TRBJ1-1; TRBD1 might be the D (5 bases). Germline V gene lookup returns CDR1 SQVTM and CDR2 ANQGSEA. The V end was cut by 4 bases, the J end by 4 bases, with 10 bases between. The CDR3 contains 12 residues. The CDR3 spells CSVGQGGTEAFF. CDR3 DNA sequence: TGCAGCGTTGGGCAGGGAGGCACTGAAGCTTTCTTT.

V is TRBV5-6 and J is TRBJ1-4, with 8 bases matching TRBD1. V lost 4 bases to trimming and J lost 4 bases; unmatched junction nucleotides: 9. Germline assignment: CDR1 SGHDT and CDR2 YYEEEE. The CDR3 covers 16 residues. CDR3 in amino acids: CASSPDPDRVNEKLFF. CDR3 nucleotides: TGTGCCAGCAGCCCGGATCCGGACAGGGTTAATGAAAAACTGTTTTTT.

The chain joins TRBV6-5 to TRBJ1-4; D unresolved. Germline V CDR1 and CDR2: MNHEY, SVGAGI. V was cut by 2 bases and J by 0 bases, with 7 bases left in between. The CDR3 consists of 15 residues. The CDR3 DNA reads TGTGCCAGCAGTTACAGCCATGCAACTAATGAAAAACTGTTTTTT. Protein product: CASSYSHATNEKLFF.

The chain recombines TRBV7-2 with TRBJ2-4; possible D gene TRBD1, 5 bases. V was cut by 4 bases and J by 10 bases, with 17 bases left in between. The CDR3 totals 14 residues. From germline, CDR1 is SGHTA and CDR2 FQGNSA. The CDR3 coding sequence is TGTGCCAGCAGCTCACATACAGGTTACTCTATTCAGTACTTC. Encoded protein: CASSSHTGYSIQYF. The full variable domain, in which reference TRBV7-2 and TRBJ2-4 provide the parts outside the CDR3, is GAGVSQSPSNKVTEKGKDVELRCDPISGHTALYWYRQSLGQGLEFLIYFQGNSAPDKSGLPSDRFSAERTGGSVSTLTIQRTQQEDSAVYLCASSSHTGYSIQYFGAGTRLSVL.

The chain couples TRBV28 to TRBJ2-4, with unresolved D. The CDR3 is 15 amino acids. With 6 bases removed from V and 4 bases from J, the gap between germline ends came to 16 bases. The germline CDR1 and CDR2 sequences are MDHEN and SYDVKM. This CDR3 reads CASSSILNPKNIQYF. CDR3 sequence (DNA): TGTGCCAGCAGCTCAATCCTAAACCCTAAAAACATTCAGTACTTC. The entire variable domain, with the rest obtained from reference TRBV28 and TRBJ2-4, is as follows: DVKVTQSSRYLVKRTGEKVFLECVQDMDHENMFWYRQDPGLGLRLIYFSYDVKMKEKGDIPEGYSVSREKKERFSLILESASTNQTSMYLCASSSILNPKNIQYFGAGTRLSVL.

The chain is built from TRBV7-2 and TRBJ1-1, with D maybe TRBD1 (5 bases). Germline V gives CDR1 SGHTA, CDR2 FQGNSA. Trimming took off 3 bases at V and 0 bases at J, with 8 bases between the two ends. The CDR3 spans 14 residues. In DNA, the CDR3 is TGTGCCAGCAGCTTCAGACAGATGAACACTGAAGCTTTCTTT. Encoded protein: CASSFRQMNTEAFF.

The chain joins TRBV19 to TRBJ1-5; D gene uncertain. CDR1 LNHDA and CDR2 SQIVND come from the germline V gene (reference sequence). V shed 4 bases and J shed 6 bases, with 16 bases lying between them. The CDR3 is 15 amino acids. CDR3 DNA sequence: TGTGCCAGTAGTACTTGGGCACCAGACGGTCAGCCCCAGCATTTT. It specifies CASSTWAPDGQPQHF.

The V and J genes are TRBV7-2 and TRBJ1-1; D call uncertain. V lost 4 bases to trimming and J lost 7 bases, with 10 bases between them. The CDR3 has 12 amino acids. Germline V gene data show CDR1 as SGHTA and CDR2 as FQGNSA. The CDR3 sequence is CASSSPPGEAFF. CDR3 DNA sequence: TGTGCCAGCAGCTCACCACCCGGTGAAGCTTTCTTT.

This clone occurred a few times. The chain recombines TRBV18 with TRBJ1-1; 8 nucleotides agree with TRBD1. The CDR3 loop spans 13 amino acids. J lost 7 bases, V lost 3 bases, and 4 bases had no gene match. The germline V gene has CDR1 KGHSH and CDR2 LQKENI. Here the CDR3 reads CASSPGTGNEAFF. The CDR3 region has the DNA TGTGCCAGCTCACCGGGGACAGGCAATGAAGCTTTCTTT.

In this sample, this clone turned up a few times. The chain links TRBV10-1 to TRBJ1-6; D is uncertain. The germline gives CDR1 WNHNN, CDR2 SYGVQD (reference sequence). V was cut by 6 bases and J by 8 bases, with 11 bases left in between. This CDR3 has 13 residues. The CDR3 spells CASSYNEDSPLHF. CDR3 DNA: TGCGCCAGCAGCTACAATGAGGATTCACCCCTCCACTTT.

CDR3 region: CASSRAPGSNQPQHF. For the CDR3, the DNA is TGTGCCAGCAGTCGGGCGCCGGGAAGCAATCAGCCCCAGCATTTT. The chain joins TRBV7-2 to TRBJ1-5; no reliable D call. Germline V CDR1 and CDR2: SGHTA, FQGNSA. Deletions cut 6 bases from V and 1 base from J, with 13 bases between. The CDR3 is 15 amino acids. Together with reference TRBV7-2 and TRBJ1-5, the CDR3 gives the full variable domain: GAGVSQSPSNKVTEKGKDVELRCDPISGHTALYWYRQSLGQGLEFLIYFQGNSAPDKSGLPSDRFSAERTGGSVSTLTIQRTQQEDSAVYLCASSRAPGSNQPQHFGDGTRLSIL.

The chain uses TRBV7-3 and TRBJ2-5; a weak D match, TRBD2 (5 bases). Germline CDR1 reads SGHTA; CDR2 reads FQGTGA. V was pared by 3 bases and J by 4 bases, with 15 bases between. This CDR3 contains 15 residues. CDR3: CASSFRGSVRETQYF. The DNA of the CDR3 is TGTGCCAGCAGCTTTAGAGGGAGCGTGCGAGAGACCCAGTACTTC. The full variable domain, in which reference TRBV7-3 and TRBJ2-5 provide the parts outside the CDR3, is GAGVSQTPSNKVTEKGKYVELRCDPISGHTALYWYRQSLGQGPEFLIYFQGTGAADDSGLPNDRFFAVRPEGSVSTLKIQRTERGDSAVYLCASSFRGSVRETQYFGPGTRLLVL.

The chain uses TRBV4-1 and TRBJ2-1, with 10 bases identical to TRBD2. V gave up 1 base and J gave up 5 bases; unmatched junction bases: 5. Germline loops: CDR1 MGHRA, CDR2 YSYEKL. This CDR3 is 16 amino acids long. As DNA, the CDR3 is TGCGCCAGCAGCCAAGGAGTCGGACTAGCGGACAATGAGCAGTTCTTC. Protein sequence: CASSQGVGLADNEQFF.

The chain uses TRBV11-3 and TRBJ2-1; D gene unclear. This CDR3 region has 18 residues. The V and J ends lost 0 bases and 2 bases respectively, with 17 bases between them. Germline V gene sequence: CDR1 SGHNT, CDR2 YENEEA. The CDR3 DNA sequence: TGTGCCAGCAGCTTAGATTCCCAGTTCACTGGGCCCTACAATGAGCAGTTCTTC. This codes for CASSLDSQFTGPYNEQFF.

The chain links TRBV7-2 to TRBJ2-1, with D possibly being TRBD2 (6 bases). Trimming cost V 5 bases and J 6 bases, with 11 bases left between them. Looked up from germline, CDR1 is SGHTA and CDR2 is FQGNSA. The CDR3 contains 13 residues. The CDR3 sequence: CASSPGLINEQFF. CDR3 coding DNA: TGTGCCAGCAGCCCGGGACTCATCAATGAGCAGTTCTTC.

The rearrangement links TRBV9 to TRBJ2-7, with 10 bases lining up with TRBD1. There are 13 residues in the CDR3. Germline-derived CDR1 and CDR2 are SGDLS and YYNGEE. The V and J ends lost 4 bases and 4 bases, in that order; junction bases with no gene match: 2. This CDR3 is CASSPGQGYEQYF. The CDR3 region has the DNA TGTGCCAGCAGCCCGGGACAGGGGTACGAGCAGTACTTC.

The chain employs TRBV18 and TRBJ1-1; D is undetermined. This CDR3 has 16 amino acids. Trimming removed 5 bases at V and 1 base at J, with 17 bases between. The germline CDR1 and CDR2 sequences are KGHSH and LQKENI. CDR3 sequence (DNA): TGTGCCAGCTCAGTCTTGAAGAGGGAACGGAACACTGAAGCTTTCTTT. Protein: CASSVLKRERNTEAFF.

The chain uses TRBV29-1 and TRBJ2-2; D unresolved. V was shortened by 6 bases and J by 0 bases, with 11 bases between the two germline ends. The V gene's germline CDR1 is SQVTM and CDR2 ANQGSEA. The CDR3 has 14 amino acids. The CDR3 loop reads CSVAVVANTGELFF. CDR3 DNA: TGCAGCGTGGCTGTGGTGGCGAACACCGGGGAGCTGTTTTTT.

The chain uses TRBV5-4 and TRBJ1-1; D is unresolved. This CDR3 contains 9 residues. From germline, CDR1 is SGHNT and CDR2 YYREEE (reference sequence). Trimming pared 5 bases from V and 8 bases from J, leaving 4 bases between. The CDR3 loop is CASRTEAFF. The CDR3 DNA sequence: TGTGCCAGCAGAACAGAAGCTTTCTTT.

This chain uses TRBV27 with TRBJ2-7, with 7 bases matching TRBD1. Germline CDR1 and CDR2: MNHEY and SMNVEV (reference sequence). Trimming removed 1 base from V and 3 bases from J; junction bases left unmatched: 0. This CDR3 is 13 amino acids long. The CDR3 nucleotides are TGTGCCAGCAGTTTATACAGGGGCTACGAGCAGTACTTC. Its protein product is CASSLYRGYEQYF.

This sequence joins TRBV12-5 and TRBJ2-7; 7 positions match TRBD1. The V gene end was trimmed by 0 bases and the J gene end by 4 bases; junction bases not matched to a gene: 9. The length of the CDR3 is 16 residues. Germline lookup yields CDR1 LGHNT and CDR2 FRNRAP. In DNA form, the CDR3 reads TGTGCTAGTGGTTTGGTACATGGGGACAGAGTTTACGAGCAGTACTTC. This translates into CASGLVHGDRVYEQYF. Full variable domain (missing parts from reference TRBV12-5 and TRBJ2-7): DARVTQTPRHKVTEMGQEVTMRCQPILGHNTVFWYRQTMMQGLELLAYFRNRAPLDDSGMPKDRFSAEMPDATLATLKIQPSEPRDSAVYFCASGLVHGDRVYEQYFGPGTRLTVT.

The rearrangement links TRBV5-1 to TRBJ2-5; TRBD2 matches 9 bases. This CDR3 contains 16 residues. Germline trimming cut 0 bases from V and 1 base from J; bases unmatched to any gene: 4. The germline V gene has CDR1 SGHRS and CDR2 YFSETQ. This CDR3 reads CASSLELAGSQETQYF. CDR3 DNA: TGCGCCAGCAGCTTGGAGCTAGCGGGAAGCCAAGAGACCCAGTACTTC.

The J gene is TRBJ1-3, the V gene TRBV6-5, with a weak D call TRBD1 (6 bases). Germline V CDR1 and CDR2: MNHEY, SVGAGI. V gave up 6 bases and J gave up 2 bases, with 11 bases separating them. CDR3 length: 14 residues. The CDR3 loop is CASRNTGTGNTIYF. The CDR3 coding sequence is TGTGCCAGCAGAAACACAGGGACTGGAAACACCATATATTTT.

V gene TRBV6-1 combines with J gene TRBJ1-1; D unresolved. V dropped 4 bases and J dropped 6 bases, with 9 bases sitting between them. Germline values: CDR1 MNHNS, CDR2 SASEGT. This CDR3 comprises 12 residues. The CDR3 nucleotides read TGTGCCAGCAGTGCTTGGGGAGCTGAAGCTTTCTTT. It codes for CASSAWGAEAFF.